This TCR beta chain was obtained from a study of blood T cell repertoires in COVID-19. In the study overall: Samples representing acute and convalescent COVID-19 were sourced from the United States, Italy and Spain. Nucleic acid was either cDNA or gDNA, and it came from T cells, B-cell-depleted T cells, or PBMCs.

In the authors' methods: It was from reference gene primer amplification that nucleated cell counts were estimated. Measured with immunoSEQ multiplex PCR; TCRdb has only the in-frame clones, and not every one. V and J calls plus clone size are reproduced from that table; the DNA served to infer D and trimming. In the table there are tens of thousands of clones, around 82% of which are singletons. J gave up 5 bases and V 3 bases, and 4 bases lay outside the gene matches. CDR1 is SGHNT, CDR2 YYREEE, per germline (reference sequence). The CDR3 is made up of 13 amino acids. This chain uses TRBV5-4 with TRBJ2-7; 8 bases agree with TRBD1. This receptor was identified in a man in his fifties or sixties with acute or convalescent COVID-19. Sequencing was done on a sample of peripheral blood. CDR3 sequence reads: CASSSARGHEQYF. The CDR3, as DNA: TGTGCCAGCAGCTCCGCCAGGGGGCACGAGCAGTACTTC.